This TCR beta chain was obtained from a study of blood T cell repertoires in COVID-19. For the study at large: The analysed material was cDNA or gDNA that came from T cells, B-cell-depleted T cells, or PBMCs.

The participants were between roughly 18 and 100 years old and came from some 25 US areas. Participants' own reports of clinical history determined their cohort assignment. Germline CDR1 SGHRS, CDR2 YFSETQ. This CDR3 is built from 13 residues. Trimming pared 0 bases from V and 2 bases from J, leaving 5 bases between. This table comes from immunoSEQ multiplex PCR, and its TCRdb copy is limited to in-frame clones, with some not included. The repertoire holds about 200,000 clones, around 83% seen once, with approximately 23% in the top ten. The material sequenced was PBMCs or T cells enriched from blood (not recorded which). The TCR sequence derives from a woman in her thirties or forties in a cohort exposed to, infected with or recovered from COVID-19 (not recorded which). The rearrangement links TRBV5-1 to TRBJ1-2; D might be TRBD1 (5 bases). The CDR3 DNA follows: TGCGCCAGCAGCTTGGAGGGGAACTATGGCTACACCTTC. Protein product: CASSLEGNYGYTF. The full variable domain, completed using reference TRBV5-1 and TRBJ1-2, is KAGVTQTPRYLIKTRGQQVTLSCSPISGHRSVSWYQQTPGQGLQFLFEYFSETQRNKGNFPGRFSGRQFSNSRSEMNVSTLELGDSALYLCASSLEGNYGYTFGSGTRLTVV.